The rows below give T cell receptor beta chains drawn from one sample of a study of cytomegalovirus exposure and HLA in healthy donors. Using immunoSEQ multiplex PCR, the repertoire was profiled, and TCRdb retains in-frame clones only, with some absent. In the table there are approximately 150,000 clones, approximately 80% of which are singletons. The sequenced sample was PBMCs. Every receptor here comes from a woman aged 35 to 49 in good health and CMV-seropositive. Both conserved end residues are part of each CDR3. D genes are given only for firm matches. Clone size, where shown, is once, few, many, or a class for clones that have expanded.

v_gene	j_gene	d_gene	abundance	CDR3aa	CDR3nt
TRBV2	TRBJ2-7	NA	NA	CASKSGYGEQYF	TGTGCCAGCAAAAGCGGGTACGGCGAGCAGTACTTC
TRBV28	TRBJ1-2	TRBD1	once	CASSLSEGAGYTF	TGTGCCAGCAGTTTATCGGAGGGGGCTGGCTACACCTTC
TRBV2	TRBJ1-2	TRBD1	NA	CASTTGGFYGYTF	TGTGCCAGCACCACAGGGGGCTTTTATGGCTACACCTTC
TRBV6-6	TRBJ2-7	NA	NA	CASRLRHYEQYF	TGTGCCAGCAGGCTGAGACACTACGAGCAGTACTTC
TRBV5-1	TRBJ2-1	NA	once	CASSLDIEQFF	TGCGCCAGCAGCTTGGATATTGAGCAGTTCTTC
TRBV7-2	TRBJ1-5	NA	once	CASRPTGTLNQPQHF	TGTGCCAGCAGACCTACCGGGACACTTAATCAGCCCCAGCATTTT
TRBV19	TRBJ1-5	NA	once	CASSIQRYSNQPQHF	TGTGCCAGTAGTATACAGCGTTATAGCAATCAGCCCCAGCATTTT
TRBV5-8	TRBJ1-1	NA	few	CASSRGGGAGNTEAFF	TGTGCCAGCAGCAGGGGCGGCGGGGCCGGGAACACTGAAGCTTTCTTT
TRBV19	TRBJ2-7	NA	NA	CASSSLRSHEQYF	TGTGCCAGTAGTTCCCTCAGATCGCACGAGCAGTACTTC
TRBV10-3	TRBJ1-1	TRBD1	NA	CAIKQQGGDTEAFF	TGTGCCATCAAACAACAGGGGGGGGACACTGAAGCTTTCTTT
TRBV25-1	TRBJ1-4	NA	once	CATRRGGSGKLFF	TGTGCCACCCGCCGGGGGGGCTCGGGGAAACTGTTTTTT
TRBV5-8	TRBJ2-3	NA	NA	CASSYRDTSSTDTQYF	TGTGCCAGCAGCTACAGGGACACCTCTAGCACAGATACGCAGTATTTT
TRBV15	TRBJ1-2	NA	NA	CATSRDREPYGYTF	TGTGCCACCAGCAGAGACAGGGAACCCTATGGCTACACCTTC
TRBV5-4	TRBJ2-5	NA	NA	CASSWVANQETQYF	TGTGCCAGCAGCTGGGTAGCGAATCAAGAGACCCAGTACTTC
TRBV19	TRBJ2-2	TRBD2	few	CASSIGLAGGSNTGELFF	TGTGCCAGTAGTATAGGACTAGCGGGAGGTTCGAACACCGGGGAGCTGTTTTTT
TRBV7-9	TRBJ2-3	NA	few	CSSSLDRAGMVADTQYF	TGTTCCAGCAGCTTAGATCGGGCAGGGATGGTGGCAGATACGCAGTATTTT
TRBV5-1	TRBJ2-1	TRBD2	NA	CASSLVVLAGVVDEQFF	TGCGCCAGCAGCTTGGTGGTACTAGCGGGAGTCGTCGATGAGCAGTTCTTC